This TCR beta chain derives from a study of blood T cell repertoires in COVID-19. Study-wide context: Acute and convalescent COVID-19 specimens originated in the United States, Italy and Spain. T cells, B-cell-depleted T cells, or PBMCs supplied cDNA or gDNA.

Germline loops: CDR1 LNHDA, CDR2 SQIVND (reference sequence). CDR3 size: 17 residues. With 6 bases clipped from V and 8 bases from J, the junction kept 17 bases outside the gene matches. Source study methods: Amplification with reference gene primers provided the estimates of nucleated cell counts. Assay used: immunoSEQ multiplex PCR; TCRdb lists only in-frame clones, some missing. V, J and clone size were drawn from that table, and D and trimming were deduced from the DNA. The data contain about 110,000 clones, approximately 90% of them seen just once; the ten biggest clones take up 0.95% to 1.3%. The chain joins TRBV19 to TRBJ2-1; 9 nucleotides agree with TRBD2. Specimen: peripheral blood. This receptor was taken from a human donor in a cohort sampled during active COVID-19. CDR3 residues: CASRMTWRRGGRDEQFF. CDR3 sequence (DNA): TGTGCCAGTAGGATGACTTGGAGGCGGGGGGGCAGGGATGAGCAGTTCTTC.